These T cell receptor beta chains were read from a single sample in a study of blood T cell repertoires in COVID-19. The method was immunoSEQ multiplex PCR; TCRdb's version includes in-frame clones alone and lacks a portion of them. The table lists 30,000 or so clones, over 75% of them singletons, with 25% to 30% in the top ten. Sequencing was done on a sample of peripheral blood. Receptors originate from a woman of 80 years or more with COVID-19, enrolled during active disease. CDR3s include the opening cysteine and the closing phenylalanine or tryptophan. A D gene is named only where the DNA matches it firmly. A row's size may be missing; if present it is once, few, many or a size class.

v_gene	abundance	d_gene	j_gene	CDR3nt	CDR3aa
TRBV5-1	.	TRBD2	TRBJ2-3	TGCGCCAGCAGCTCTCCGGGACTAGGGGGCACAGATACGCAGTATTTT	CASSSPGLGGTDTQYF
TRBV12-3/TRBV12-4	.	TRBD1	TRBJ1-2	TGTGCCAGCAGCCAGGGGGCGCGTGGCTACACCTTC	CASSQGARGYTF
TRBV6-5	.	.	TRBJ1-3	TGTGCCAGCAGCCTAACCTCAACCTCTGGAAACACCATATATTTT	CASSLTSTSGNTIYF
TRBV14	.	TRBD1	TRBJ1-6	TGTGCCAGCAGCCAAGAGTACAGGGGAAATTCACCCCTCCACTTT	CASSQEYRGNSPLHF
TRBV5-5	.	TRBD2	TRBJ2-7	TGTGCCAGCAGCTTGGAGGGGAGGGGCCGAATGATCGGCGAGCAGTACTTC	CASSLEGRGRMIGEQYF
TRBV12-3/TRBV12-4	.	TRBD1	TRBJ1-5	TGTGCCAGCAGAGACAGGGGAGGTCAGCCCCAGCATTTT	CASRDRGGQPQHF
TRBV9	.	TRBD2	TRBJ2-3	TGTGCCAGCAGCATTAGCGGGGGGTTTGATACGCAGTATTTT	CASSISGGFDTQYF
TRBV4-1	.	.	TRBJ1-1	TGCGCCAGCAGCCACGTTAGGGAGGGGACTGAAGCTTTCTTT	CASSHVREGTEAFF
TRBV18	.	TRBD1	TRBJ2-3	TGTGCCAGCTCACCGAAGACAGGGACCCCGACAGATACGCAGTATTTT	CASSPKTGTPTDTQYF
TRBV11-2	few	TRBD2	TRBJ2-7	TGTGCCAGCAGCTTACAGCGGGGGGCATCCTACGAGCAGTACTTC	CASSLQRGASYEQYF
TRBV5-4	.	.	TRBJ1-1	TGTGCCAGCAGCTTGGACGGCAGGGTTGATGAAGCTTTCTTT	CASSLDGRVDEAFF
TRBV15	.	TRBD1	TRBJ2-7	TGTGCCACCAGTTTACAGGGGGGCTCCCCCTACGAGCAGTACTTC	CATSLQGGSPYEQYF
TRBV15	.	.	TRBJ2-4	TGTGCCACCAGGGACTCCAACAAAAACATTCAGTACTTC	CATRDSNKNIQYF
TRBV6-1	few	TRBD1	TRBJ2-6	TGTGCCAGCAGTGATAAGACAGGGACCGGGGCCAACGTCCTGACTTTC	CASSDKTGTGANVLTF
TRBV3-1/TRBV3-2	.	TRBD1	TRBJ1-2	TGTGCCAGCAGCCAAGCCCCGGACAGGGCGGGTGGCTACACCTTC	CASSQAPDRAGGYTF
TRBV5-8	.	TRBD2	TRBJ2-1	TGTGCCAGCAGCAGACTAGCGGGGGATCGGAATGAGCAGTTCTTC	CASSRLAGDRNEQFF
TRBV11-2	few	.	TRBJ2-2	TGTGCCAGCAGCTTAGCGGGGAGGACCGGGGAGCTGTTTTTT	CASSLAGRTGELFF
TRBV15	once	.	TRBJ2-1	TGTGCCACCAGCAGGGACAGAGCCTCCTACAATGAGCAGTTCTTC	CATSRDRASYNEQFF
TRBV20-1	.	TRBD2	TRBJ2-3	TGCAGTGCTAGTTTGTCAGCTAGCGGGGGGTTTAGCACAGATACGCAGTATTTT	CSASLSASGGFSTDTQYF
TRBV13	.	TRBD1	TRBJ1-1	TGTGCCAGCAGCCCCACCCACAGGGGGCAAGGGACTGAAGCTTTCTTT	CASSPTHRGQGTEAFF
TRBV5-1	.	TRBD2	TRBJ2-3	TGCGCCAGCCGCCTAGCGGGGGGCACAGATACGCAGTATTTT	CASRLAGGTDTQYF
TRBV14	.	.	TRBJ2-3	TGTGCCAGCAGCCAAGGGGGGGGGCGGCGCACAGATACGCAGTATTTT	CASSQGGGRRTDTQYF
TRBV19	.	TRBD2	TRBJ2-4	TGTGCCAGTAGTATAGACCTAGCGGGGGCCATTGGAGCCAAAAACATTCAGTACTTC	CASSIDLAGAIGAKNIQYF
TRBV4-2	.	.	TRBJ1-1	TGTGCCAGCAGCCAGGTTGACAGGAACACTGAAGCTTTCTTT	CASSQVDRNTEAFF
TRBV10-3	.	TRBD1	TRBJ2-7	TGTGCCATCAGTTCCGGGACAGGGGATACCTACGAGCAGTACTTC	CAISSGTGDTYEQYF
TRBV5-4	.	.	TRBJ1-2	TGTGCCAGCAGCCCCGAGAACCGGGTCTCCTATGGCTACACCTTC	CASSPENRVSYGYTF
TRBV7-9	.	.	TRBJ2-2	TGTGCCACCCCTCTTAGCGGGGAGCTGTTTTTT	CATPLSGELFF
TRBV5-1	.	TRBD2	TRBJ2-1	TGCGCCAGCAGCCCGGCGGGGGGCTCCTACAATGAGCAGTTCTTC	CASSPAGGSYNEQFF
TRBV24-1	.	.	TRBJ2-3	TGTGCCACCAGTGATGGGGGGGGGCCAGGAGATACGCAGTATTTT	CATSDGGGPGDTQYF
TRBV30	.	TRBD1	TRBJ1-1	TGTGCCTGGAGTGTAAAGGCAGGGGGCGGGCGAACTGAAGCTTTCTTT	CAWSVKAGGGRTEAFF
TRBV7-2	.	TRBD1	TRBJ1-5	TGTGCCAGCAGCTTCCAGGACAGGGGCCAGTTGGGCAATCAGCCCCAGCATTTT	CASSFQDRGQLGNQPQHF
TRBV9	.	.	TRBJ1-1	TGTGCCAGCAGCGTCCCGGGGGACACTGAAGCTTTCTTT	CASSVPGDTEAFF
TRBV11-2	.	.	TRBJ2-5	TGTGCCAGCAGCGGGGGGATCCAAGAGACCCAGTACTTC	CASSGGIQETQYF
TRBV19	.	TRBD1	TRBJ1-1	TGTGCCAGTAGCCGGGACAGGGGGAACACTGAAGCTTTCTTT	CASSRDRGNTEAFF
TRBV27	once	.	TRBJ1-5	TGTGCCAGCAGTGCACAGGCGTATAGCAATCAGCCCCAGCATTTT	CASSAQAYSNQPQHF
TRBV12-2	.	.	TRBJ1-1	TGTGCAAGTCGCTTAGTGCGGGGCGCGAACACTGAAGCTTTCTTT	CASRLVRGANTEAFF
TRBV19	large	.	TRBJ1-3	TGTGCCAGTACCTCTGAGGCAGCCAACTCTGGAAACACCATATATTTT	CASTSEAANSGNTIYF
TRBV10-3	.	TRBD1	TRBJ1-1	TGTGCCATCAGCGGCGCCGGGACAGGGAAGGGGGACACTGAAGCTTTCTTT	CAISGAGTGKGDTEAFF
TRBV7-8	.	.	TRBJ2-1	TGTGCCAGCAGCTTACAAGGAGTTTCGTACAATGAGCAGTTCTTC	CASSLQGVSYNEQFF
TRBV3-1/TRBV3-2	.	TRBD1	TRBJ1-2	TGTGCCAGCAGCCAAGGACAGGGGATTGGTGGCTACACCTTC	CASSQGQGIGGYTF
TRBV10-2	.	.	TRBJ2-2	TGCGCCAGCAAGGCGGCGGCGAACACCGGGGAGCTGTTTTTT	CASKAAANTGELFF
TRBV15	.	.	TRBJ2-7	TGTGCCACCAGCAGAGTCTCAGGGTCAGGCGAGCAGTACTTC	CATSRVSGSGEQYF
TRBV19	.	TRBD1	TRBJ2-3	TGTGCCAGTAGTCCCCATGACAGGGGATTCAGGGGTACGCAGTATTTT	CASSPHDRGFRGTQYF
TRBV30	.	.	TRBJ2-3	TGTGCCTGGAGTAGAGGTACCACAGATACGCAGTATTTT	CAWSRGTTDTQYF
TRBV5-4	once	TRBD2	TRBJ2-3	TGTGCCAGCAGCTCTCAGCGGGGGGACACAGATACGCAGTATTTT	CASSSQRGDTDTQYF
TRBV27	.	TRBD1	TRBJ1-2	TGTGCCAGCAGGAGGGGACAGAACTATGGCTACACCTTC	CASRRGQNYGYTF